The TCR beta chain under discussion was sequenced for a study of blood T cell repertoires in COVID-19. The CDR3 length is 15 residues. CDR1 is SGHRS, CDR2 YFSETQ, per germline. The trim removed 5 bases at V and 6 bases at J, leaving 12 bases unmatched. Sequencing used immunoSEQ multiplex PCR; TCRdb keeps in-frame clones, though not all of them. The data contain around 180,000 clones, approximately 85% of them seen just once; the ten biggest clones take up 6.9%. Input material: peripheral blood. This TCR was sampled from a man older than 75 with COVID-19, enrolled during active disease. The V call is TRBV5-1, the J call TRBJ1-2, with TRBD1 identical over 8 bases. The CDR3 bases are TGCGCCAGCAGTCCAACCTCGGGGACAGGTCATGGCTACACCTTC. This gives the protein CASSPTSGTGHGYTF.